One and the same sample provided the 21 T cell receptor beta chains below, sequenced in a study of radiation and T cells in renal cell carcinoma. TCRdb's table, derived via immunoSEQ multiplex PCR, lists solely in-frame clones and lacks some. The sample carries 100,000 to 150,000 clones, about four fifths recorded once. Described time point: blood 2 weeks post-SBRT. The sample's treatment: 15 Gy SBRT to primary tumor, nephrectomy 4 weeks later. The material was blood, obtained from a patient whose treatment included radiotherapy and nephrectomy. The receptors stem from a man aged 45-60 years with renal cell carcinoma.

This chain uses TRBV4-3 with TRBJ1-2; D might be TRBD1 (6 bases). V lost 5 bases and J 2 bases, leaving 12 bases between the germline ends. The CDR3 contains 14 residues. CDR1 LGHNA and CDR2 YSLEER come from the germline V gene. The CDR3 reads CASSYRGGNYGYTF. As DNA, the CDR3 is TGCGCCAGCAGCTACCGAGGGGGGAACTATGGCTACACCTTC.

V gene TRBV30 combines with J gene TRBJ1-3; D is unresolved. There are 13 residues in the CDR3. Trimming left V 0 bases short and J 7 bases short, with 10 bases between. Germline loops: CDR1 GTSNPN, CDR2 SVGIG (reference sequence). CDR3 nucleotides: TGTGCCTGGAGTGTAAATGATGGCAACACCATATATTTT. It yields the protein CAWSVNDGNTIYF.

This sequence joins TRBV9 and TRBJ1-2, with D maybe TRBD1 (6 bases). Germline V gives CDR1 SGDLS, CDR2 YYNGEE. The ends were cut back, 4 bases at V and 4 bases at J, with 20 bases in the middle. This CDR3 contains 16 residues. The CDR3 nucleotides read TGTGCCAGCAGCCCCGGGCCGGACAGACCCTCCTATGGCTACACCTTC. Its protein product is CASSPGPDRPSYGYTF.

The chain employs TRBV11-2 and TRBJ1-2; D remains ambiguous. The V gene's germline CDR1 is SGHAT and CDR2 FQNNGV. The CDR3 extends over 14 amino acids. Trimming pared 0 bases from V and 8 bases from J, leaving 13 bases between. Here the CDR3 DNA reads TGTGCCAGCAGCTTAGACGCTTATTTAGGCGGCTACACCTTC. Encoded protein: CASSLDAYLGGYTF. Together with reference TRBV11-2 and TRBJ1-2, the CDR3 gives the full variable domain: EAGVAQSPRYKIIEKRQSVAFWCNPISGHATLYWYQQILGQGPKLLIQFQNNGVVDDSQLPKDRFSAERLKGVDSTLKIQPAKLEDSAVYLCASSLDAYLGGYTFGSGTRLTVV.

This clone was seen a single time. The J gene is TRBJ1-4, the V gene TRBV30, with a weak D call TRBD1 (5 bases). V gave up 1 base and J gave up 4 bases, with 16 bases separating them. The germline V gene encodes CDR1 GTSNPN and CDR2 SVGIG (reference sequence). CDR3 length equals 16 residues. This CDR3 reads CAWSGGGRGGNEKLFF. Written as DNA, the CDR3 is TGTGCCTGGAGTGGCGGTGGACGGGGGGGTAATGAAAAACTGTTTTTT.

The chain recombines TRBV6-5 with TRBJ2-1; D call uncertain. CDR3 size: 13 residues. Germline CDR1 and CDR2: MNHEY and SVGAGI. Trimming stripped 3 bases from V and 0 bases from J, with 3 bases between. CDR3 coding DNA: TGTGCCAGCAGTTATAGCTCCTACAATGAGCAGTTCTTC. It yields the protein CASSYSSYNEQFF.

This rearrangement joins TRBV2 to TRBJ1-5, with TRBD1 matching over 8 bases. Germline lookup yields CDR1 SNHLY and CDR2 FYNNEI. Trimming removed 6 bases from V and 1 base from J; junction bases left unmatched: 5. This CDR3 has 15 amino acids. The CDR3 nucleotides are TGTGCCAGCAGCGGGACAGGAATAAGCAATCAGCCCCAGCATTTT. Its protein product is CASSGTGISNQPQHF.

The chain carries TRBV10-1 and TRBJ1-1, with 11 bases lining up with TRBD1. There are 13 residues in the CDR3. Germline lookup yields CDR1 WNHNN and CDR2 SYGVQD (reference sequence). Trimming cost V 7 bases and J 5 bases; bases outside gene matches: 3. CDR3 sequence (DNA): TGCGCCAGCAATCGGGACAGGGGGACTGAAGCTTTCTTT. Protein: CASNRDRGTEAFF.

CDR3 sequence: CASSLLAGSTGELFF. CDR3 nucleotide sequence: TGCGCCAGCAGCTTACTAGCGGGATCCACCGGGGAGCTGTTTTTT. V is TRBV5-1 and J is TRBJ2-2, with 10 bases lining up with TRBD2. V lost 2 bases to trimming and J lost 4 bases; unmatched junction nucleotides: 2. The CDR3 is made up of 15 amino acids. CDR1 is SGHRS, CDR2 YFSETQ, per germline.

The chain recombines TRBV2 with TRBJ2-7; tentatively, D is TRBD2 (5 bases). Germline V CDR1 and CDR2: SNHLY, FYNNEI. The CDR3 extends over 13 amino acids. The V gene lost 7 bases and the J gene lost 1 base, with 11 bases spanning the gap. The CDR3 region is CASTLAVSYEQYF. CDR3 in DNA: TGTGCCAGCACGCTAGCAGTTTCCTACGAGCAGTACTTC.

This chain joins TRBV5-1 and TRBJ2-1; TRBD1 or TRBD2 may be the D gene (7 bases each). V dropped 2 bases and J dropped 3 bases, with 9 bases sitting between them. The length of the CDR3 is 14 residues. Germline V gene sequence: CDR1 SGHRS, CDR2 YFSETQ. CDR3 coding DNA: TGCGCCAGCAGCTTCAGGGGGGGCTACAATGAGCAGTTCTTC. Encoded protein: CASSFRGGYNEQFF.

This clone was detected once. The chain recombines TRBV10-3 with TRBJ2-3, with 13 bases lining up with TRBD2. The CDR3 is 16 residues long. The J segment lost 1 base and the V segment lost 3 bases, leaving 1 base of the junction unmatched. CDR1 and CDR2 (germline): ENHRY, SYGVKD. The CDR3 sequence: CAISDGLAGGTDTQYF. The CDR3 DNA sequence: TGTGCCATCAGTGACGGACTAGCGGGAGGCACAGATACGCAGTATTTT.

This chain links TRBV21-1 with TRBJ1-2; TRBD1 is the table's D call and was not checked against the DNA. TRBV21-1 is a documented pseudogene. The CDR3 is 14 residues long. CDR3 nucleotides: TGTGCCAGCACTACAGGCCCTCTCTGTTATGGCTACACCTTC. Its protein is CASTTGPLCYGYTF.

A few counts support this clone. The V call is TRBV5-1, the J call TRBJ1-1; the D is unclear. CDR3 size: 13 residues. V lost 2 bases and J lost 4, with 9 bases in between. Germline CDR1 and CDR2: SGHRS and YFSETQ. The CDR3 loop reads CASSFPEGTEAFF. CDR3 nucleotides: TGCGCCAGCAGCTTCCCGGAGGGCACTGAAGCTTTCTTT.

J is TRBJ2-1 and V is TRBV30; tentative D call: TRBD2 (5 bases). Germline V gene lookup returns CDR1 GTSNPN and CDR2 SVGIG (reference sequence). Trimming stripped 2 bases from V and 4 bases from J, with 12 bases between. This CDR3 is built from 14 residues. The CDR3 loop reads CAWSRGLQYNEQFF. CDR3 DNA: TGTGCCTGGAGTCGAGGGCTCCAGTACAATGAGCAGTTCTTC.

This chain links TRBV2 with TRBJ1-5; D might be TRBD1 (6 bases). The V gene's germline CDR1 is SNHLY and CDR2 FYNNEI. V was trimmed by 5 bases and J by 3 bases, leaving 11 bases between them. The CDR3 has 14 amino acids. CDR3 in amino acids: CASSTGLVNQPQHF. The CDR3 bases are TGTGCCAGCAGTACAGGGCTGGTCAATCAGCCCCAGCATTTT.

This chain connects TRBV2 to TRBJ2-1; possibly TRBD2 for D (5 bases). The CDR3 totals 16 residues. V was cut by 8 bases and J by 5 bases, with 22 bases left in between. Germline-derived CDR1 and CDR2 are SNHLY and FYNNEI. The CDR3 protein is CASGSFIGLADNEQFF. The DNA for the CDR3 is TGTGCCAGCGGCTCCTTTATCGGGCTAGCCGACAATGAGCAGTTCTTC. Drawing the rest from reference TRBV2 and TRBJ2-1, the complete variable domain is EPEVTQTPSHQVTQMGQEVILRCVPISNHLYFYWYRQILGQKVEFLVSFYNNEISEKSEIFDDQFSVERPDGSNFTLKIRSTKLEDSAMYFCASGSFIGLADNEQFFGPGTRLTVL.

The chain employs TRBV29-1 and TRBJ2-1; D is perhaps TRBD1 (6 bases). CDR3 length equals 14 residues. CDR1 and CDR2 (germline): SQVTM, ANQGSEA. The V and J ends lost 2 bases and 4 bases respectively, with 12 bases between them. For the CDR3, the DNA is TGCAGCGTTGAAATCCCCCAGGGGTACAATGAGCAGTTCTTC. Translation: CSVEIPQGYNEQFF.

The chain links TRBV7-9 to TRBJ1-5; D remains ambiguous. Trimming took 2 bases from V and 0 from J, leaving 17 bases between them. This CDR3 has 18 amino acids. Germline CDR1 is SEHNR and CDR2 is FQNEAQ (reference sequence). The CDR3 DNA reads TGTGCCAGCAGCTTATCACCGTGGGATACCGATAGCAATCAGCCCCAGCATTTT. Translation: CASSLSPWDTDSNQPQHF.

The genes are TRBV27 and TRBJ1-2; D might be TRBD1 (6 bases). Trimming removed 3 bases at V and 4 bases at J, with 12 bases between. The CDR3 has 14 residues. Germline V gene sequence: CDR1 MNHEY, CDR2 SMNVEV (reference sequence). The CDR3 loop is CASSFRGRGYGYTF. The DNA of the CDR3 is TGTGCCAGCAGTTTCCGGGGGCGCGGCTATGGCTACACCTTC.

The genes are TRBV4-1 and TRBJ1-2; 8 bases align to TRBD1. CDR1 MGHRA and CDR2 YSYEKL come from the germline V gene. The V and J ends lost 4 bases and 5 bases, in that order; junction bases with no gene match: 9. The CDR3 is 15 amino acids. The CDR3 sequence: CASSLGQAARYGYTF. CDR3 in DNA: TGCGCCAGCAGCCTGGGACAGGCGGCGAGGTATGGCTACACCTTC.